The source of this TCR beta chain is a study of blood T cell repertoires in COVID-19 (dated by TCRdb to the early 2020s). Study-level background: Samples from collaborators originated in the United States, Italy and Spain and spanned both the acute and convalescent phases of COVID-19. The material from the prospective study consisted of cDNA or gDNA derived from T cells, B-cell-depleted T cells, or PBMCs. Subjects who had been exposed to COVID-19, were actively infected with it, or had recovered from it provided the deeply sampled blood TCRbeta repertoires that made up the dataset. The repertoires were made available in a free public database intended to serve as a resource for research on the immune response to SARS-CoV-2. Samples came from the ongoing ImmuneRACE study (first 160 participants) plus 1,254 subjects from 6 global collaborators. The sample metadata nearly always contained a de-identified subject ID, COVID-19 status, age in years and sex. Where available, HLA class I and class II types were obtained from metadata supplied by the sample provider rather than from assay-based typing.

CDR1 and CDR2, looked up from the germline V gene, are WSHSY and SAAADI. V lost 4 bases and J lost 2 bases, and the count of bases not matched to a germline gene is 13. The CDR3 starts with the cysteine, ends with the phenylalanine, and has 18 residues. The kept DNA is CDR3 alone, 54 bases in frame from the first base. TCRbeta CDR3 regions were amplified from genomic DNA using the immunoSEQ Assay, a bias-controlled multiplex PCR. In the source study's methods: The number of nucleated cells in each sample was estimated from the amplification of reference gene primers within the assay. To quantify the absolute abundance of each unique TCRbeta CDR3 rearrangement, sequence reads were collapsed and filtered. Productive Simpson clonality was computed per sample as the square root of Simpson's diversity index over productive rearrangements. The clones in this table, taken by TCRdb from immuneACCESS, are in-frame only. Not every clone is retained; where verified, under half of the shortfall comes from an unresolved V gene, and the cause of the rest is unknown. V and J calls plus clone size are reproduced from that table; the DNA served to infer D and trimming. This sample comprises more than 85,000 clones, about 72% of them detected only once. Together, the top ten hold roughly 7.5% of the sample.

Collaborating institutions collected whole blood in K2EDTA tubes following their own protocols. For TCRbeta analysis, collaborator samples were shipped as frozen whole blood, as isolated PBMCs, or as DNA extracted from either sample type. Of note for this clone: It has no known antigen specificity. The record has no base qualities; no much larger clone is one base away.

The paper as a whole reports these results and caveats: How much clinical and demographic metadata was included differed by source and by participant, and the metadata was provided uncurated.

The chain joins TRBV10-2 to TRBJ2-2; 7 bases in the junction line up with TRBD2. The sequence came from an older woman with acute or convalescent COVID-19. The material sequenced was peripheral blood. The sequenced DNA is TGCGCCAGCAGTGGATACGGAAGAGCGGGGACTAACACCGGGGAGCTGTTTTTT. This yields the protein CASSGYGRAGTNTGELFF.